Listed here is a single T cell receptor beta chain. The antigen remains unidentified. The source of the sample is a study of cytomegalovirus exposure and HLA in healthy donors. The study, taken as a whole, reports: It was reportedly the case that the classifier diagnosed cytomegalovirus status with high specificity and sensitivity. Altogether, 164 TCR beta chains were recorded as cytomegalovirus-associated.

CDR1 is SGHRS, CDR2 YFSETQ, per germline. Trimming cost V 4 bases and J 0 bases; bases outside gene matches: 4. The length of the CDR3 is 16 residues. Measured with immunoSEQ multiplex PCR; TCRdb has only the in-frame clones, and not every one. This sample has roughly 60,000 clones; 85% to 95% occur once, and the top ten carry roughly 6.3%. The rearrangement uses TRBV5-1 and TRBJ2-1; 10 nucleotides agree with TRBD2. This receptor was taken from a woman between 18 and 30 years old in good health and CMV-seropositive. Specimen: PBMCs. The CDR3 here is CASSLTSGRSYNEQFF. The CDR3 region has the DNA TGCGCCAGCAGCCTGACTAGCGGGCGCTCCTACAATGAGCAGTTCTTC.